This T cell receptor beta chain originates from a study of cytomegalovirus exposure and HLA in healthy donors (dated by TCRdb to 2016 to 2017). For the study in its entirety: According to an earlier analysis of 550 to 700 of the donors, some 180 million T cells yielded roughly 110 million unique TCR beta sequences and about 300 Gb of sequence data. HLA typing included class I and class II loci at four-digit resolution. High-throughput TCR immunosequencing, statistical association of individual TCRs with disease status, and machine learning were combined to predict cytomegalovirus infection status. Donor age, sex, ethnicity and CMV serostatus were compiled together with the repertoire data. All discovery cohort repertoires had been generated using a single sequencing platform. The aim of the study was to test whether cataloging public T cell receptors could identify signatures of past pathogen exposure. To decide whether each TCR beta V gene segment behaved as functional or pseudogenic, an earlier analysis of some 570 of the donors relied on high-throughput TCR beta sequencing. To study patterns of TCR occurrence, a later analysis re-analyzed previously published TCR beta repertoires from several hundred donors and added high-resolution HLA genotyping. Using immunosequencing, the study profiled T cell repertoires from some 670 subjects and related those repertoires to cytomegalovirus serostatus. On average, roughly 200,000 unique TCR beta nucleotide sequences were sequenced per donor among some 420 genotyped donors of the cohort, with 15% to 20% of those sequences being non-productive. A later genetic analysis took genome-wide SNP genotypes for about 65% of the 666 donors and used that subset as a discovery cohort. Along with the approximately 620-subject first cohort, a separate validation cohort of over a hundred different subjects was used. Typing coverage differed by locus: A, B, C, DRB1 and DQB1 were typed in about 620-630 donors, DQA1 in 522, DPA1 in roughly 590, and DPB1 in just under 490. Roughly 5 DR-DQ haplotypes were treated as single units for association and clustering because of strong linkage in the cohort. Rather than drawing on any new phenotypic data, the later analysis identified candidate immune exposures from TCR beta sequences and the way those sequences occurred across donors. Of the roughly 400 genotyped donors, roughly 85% fell in the genetic ancestry cluster associated with self-reported Caucasian donors. An early release that covered about 640 HLA-typed donors contained about 300 gigabases of sequencing data and tens of millions of unique TCR sequences. Results the study describes overall, beyond this receptor: Some IMGT-functional V segments, including TRBV6-2 and TRBV6-3, could not be told apart with the 87-base-pair reads, so those segments were excluded. A further reported finding was that TCR beta sequences accurately predicted the HLA-A and HLA-B alleles for most subjects in the first cohort. Compared with equally common non-associated chains, HLA-associated TCR beta chains in a later analysis were more clonally expanded and had lower generation probabilities. Because counts were too low, roughly 16 rarely observed V segments, including chromosome 9 orphons, were excluded from the earlier analysis of several hundred of the donors. Assigning TCR associations to individual alleles was difficult when HLA alleles, especially DR and DQ, strongly co-occurred. The only immune exposure information available for the cohort was CMV serostatus. The authors suggested that the approach could potentially be generalized to other disease states and immunological phenotypes. According to a later analysis, parvovirus B19, influenza, CMV and Epstein-Barr virus appeared linked to several top co-occurrence clusters. Because HLA typing was unavailable for some donors at each locus, only the typed subset was used in association tests. At a false discovery rate of 0.05, a later analysis linked 15,000 to 20,000 TCR beta sequences to specific HLA alleles. The sequencing pipeline was judged likely to have produced a cluster of highly shared sequence variants as a technical artifact. In an earlier analysis of 587 of the donors, most TCR beta V segments appeared in productive rearrangements about 87% or about 30% of the time, broadly matching IMGT annotations. The study gave a list of about 150 TCR beta chains associated with cytomegalovirus. Linkage disequilibrium might explain the correlated functional status among segregating V segments, but an unknown experimental factor could not be excluded. Most TCR sequences were observed very rarely across donors, whereas some public TCRs were present in many individuals. The presence/absence analyses assumed that sequencing depth was roughly uniform across donors, and that assumption may not be true. In a later analysis, TCR association rates were found to vary across HLA loci, with the most associated TCRs seen for DRB1 alleles and the fewest for HLA-C alleles. In this cohort, only TCR beta chains were sequenced, and detectable features were limited by the absence of alpha or paired-chain data. According to a later analysis, most CMV-associated TCR beta chains appeared to be HLA-restricted, and the HLA associations seemed to be driven largely by CMV exposure. In both the original and validation cohorts, the classifier was reported to diagnose cytomegalovirus status with high specificity and sensitivity. An association between a missense DCLRE1C variant and V-gene and J-gene trimming of TCR beta chains was found in a later genetic analysis and replicated in an independent cohort. According to a later genetic analysis, donors in an Asian-associated ancestry cluster had fewer N-insertions in productive TCRs than the approximately 700-donor mean. In vitro tests confirmed that a few of the cytomegalovirus-associated TCR beta chains recognize cytomegalovirus antigens.

With regard to this clone: Its cognate antigen has yet to be identified. There are no base qualities to consult, and no much larger clone falls within one base.

The cohort consisted of 670 or so healthy bone marrow donors. All cohort members were sampled while nominally healthy, although unrecorded immune exposures were likely present. The donor was CMV seropositive and was included in the group of 250 to 350 seropositive cohort members. A peripheral blood sample was provided by each donor, and peripheral blood mononuclear cells were used for TCR beta sequencing. The Qiagen DNeasy Blood Extraction Kit was used to extract genomic DNA from the blood cell samples. CDR1 and CDR2 are read off the germline V gene as SGHDN and FVKESK. V is shortened by 0 bases, J by 2 bases, and the region joining them spans 13 bases. The CDR3 contains 17 residues, cysteine and phenylalanine counted. Only the CDR3 DNA stays, 51 bases, in frame from base 1. The library was built by means of the immunoSEQ multiplex PCR assay. For the multiplex PCR, a mixture combining 60 forward primers for TCR Vbeta segments and 13 reverse primers for TCR Jbeta segments was used. Amplification of the CDR3 region of rearranged TCR beta genes was performed with a multiplex PCR assay on genomic DNA. On the Illumina HiSeq System, the amplified TCR beta libraries were sequenced as 87-base-pair reads. In the authors' own workflow: In a later analysis, 77 million or so unique TCR beta chains were counted across the 500 to 700 repertoires, and approximately 9.9 million of these chains were shared by at least two donors. Raw reads were error-corrected and collapsed into unique sequences by a nearest-neighbor algorithm in which closely related sequences were merged to remove PCR and sequencing errors. V, D and J gene segments were assigned by aligning CDR3 sequences to IMGT reference sequences. For a sequence to be retained, a match of at least six nucleotides to both a V gene segment and a J gene segment was required. A rearrangement was called productive if the CDR3 had no stop codons and remained in frame with V and J, and every other rearrangement was called non-productive. CDR3 was defined according to IMGT convention as the region running from the second conserved V-encoded cysteine to the conserved J-encoded phenylalanine. The earlier analysis of some 600 of the donors excluded sequences that lacked an unambiguous match to a single V gene segment. In an earlier analysis of a few hundred of the donors, V segments were called functional above 56.7% productive rearrangements and were called segregating when the between-donor standard deviation exceeded 5%. A statistical classification framework was developed to diagnose cytomegalovirus status using the catalog of TCR beta chain sequences. V and J gene assignment, in a later analysis, came from comparing TCR nucleotide sequences with IMGT/GENE-DB human TR gene sequences. Using the TCRdist pipeline, a later analysis assigned CDR3 sequences along with most-parsimonious VDJ recombination scenarios. A later analysis defined each TCR beta chain by its CDR3 amino acid sequence plus V-gene family, and excluded reads lacking a unique V-gene family. To address suspected cross-contamination and a sequencing artifact, a later analysis removed under 600 highly shared, low-generation-probability nucleotide sequences. For each public chain, a later analysis derived a clonal expansion index from normalized ranks of inferred template counts within each repertoire. In a later analysis, generation probabilities were computed using a VDJ recombination model fitted to out-of-frame rearrangements, and the results were checked against IGoR. In a later analysis, TCR-TCR, TCR-HLA and TCR-CMV co-occurrence was scored with hypergeometric tests, and a repertoire-size bias correction was applied to TCR pairs. False discovery rates were estimated in a later analysis by permuting HLA or CMV assignments 20 times. In a later analysis, co-occurring TCRs were grouped using DBSCAN, and TCRdist sequence similarity was added for clustering within HLA-allele-positive subsets. Co-occurrence clustering excluded repertoires with fewer than 30,000 or more than 120,000 public chains, plus five with anomalous nucleotide sharing. TCRdb obtained this table from immuneACCESS and retained in-frame rearrangements with V and J assigned. These tables miss some clones; where compared with another copy, unresolved V genes account for less than half of the shortfall, and the remainder is unexplained. V and J calls and clone size come straight from that table; D and trimming were deduced from the DNA. The sample contains around 180,000 clones, just under 85% of them found a single time. The ten largest clones represent roughly 5% of the sample.

Sequencing was carried out using PBMCs. This clonotype originated in a girl aged 5-17 years in good health and CMV-seropositive. The chain is encoded by TRBV14 joined to TRBJ2-2; the D gene is perhaps TRBD1, from 6 matching bases. CDR3 loop: CASSQDRGTINTGELFF. The bases read TGTGCCAGCAGCCAAGATAGGGGGACAATTAACACCGGGGAGCTGTTTTTT.